The 22 T cell receptor beta chains presented below share a single source sample, sequenced in a study of CXCR3-negative and CXCR3-positive naive CD8 T cells. Through 5' RACE with UMI labels, the TRB cDNA libraries were prepared. TCRdb re-called the 5' RACE reads and gives one entry per CDR3 protein, without DNA. The clone table shows 6,000 to 8,000 distinct CDR3 sequences, with the ten largest holding about 2.4%. The sample was naive CXCR3- CD8+ T cells from blood. Subset: CD45RO-CCR7+CD27+CD95- naive CD8+ T cells lacking CXCR3 (TNR3-). Receptors were obtained from a human donor in good health. Some clones in this sample may be carry-over from other donors' samples.

This clonotype ranks as medium-sized in terms of frequency. The J gene is TRBJ2-5, the V gene TRBV15; lacking DNA, the TRBD2 call made by TCRdb goes unchecked. Per germline, CDR1 LNHNV and CDR2 YYDKDF (reference sequence). This CDR3 has 17 residues. CDR3 protein: CATSRDRLAGSRETQYF.

The CDR3 here is CASSLAFGDEQYF. This chain connects TRBV7-7 to TRBJ2-7. CDR1 and CDR2 from the germline V gene are SSHAT and FNYEAQ (reference sequence). There are 13 residues in the CDR3.

Here the CDR3 reads CATSRGGSGEQYF. The genes are TRBV15 and TRBJ2-7; TCRdb's assignment of TRBD2 cannot be checked, as there is no DNA. Per the germline V gene, CDR1 is LNHNV and CDR2 is YYDKDF (reference sequence). The CDR3 loop spans 13 amino acids.

The genes are TRBV29-1 and TRBJ1-2. The CDR3 is 13 amino acids. Germline V gene lookup returns CDR1 SQVTM and CDR2 ANQGSEA. The CDR3 here is CSVDSRSSYGYTF.

This clonotype counts as medium-sized (0.01 to 0.1%) by frequency. The J gene is TRBJ2-2, the V gene TRBV5-1; TCRdb calls TRBD2, which cannot be checked without DNA. Germline V gives CDR1 SGHRS, CDR2 YFSETQ. CDR3 length equals 17 residues. CDR3 protein: CASSLPTSGVNTGELFF.

Judged by frequency, this clonotype is medium-sized (0.01 to 0.1%). The chain joins TRBV4-3 to TRBJ2-1; TCRdb lists TRBD2, though no DNA is available to test this call. Per the germline V gene, CDR1 is LGHNA and CDR2 is YSLEER. The CDR3 is 14 amino acids. CDR3: CASSSGRSYNEQFF.

The genes are TRBV29-1 and TRBJ2-7; TCRdb's D gene call, TRBD2, goes unchecked for lack of DNA. The CDR3 length is 13 residues. Germline lookup yields CDR1 SQVTM and CDR2 ANQGSEA. This chain's CDR3 is CSVGGPDSYEQYF.

This chain links TRBV12-3 or TRBV12-4 with TRBJ1-2. The CDR3 runs 13 residues. CDR3 protein: CASSLGRLYGYTF.

This chain links TRBV28 with TRBJ2-1; absent DNA, TCRdb's TRBD2 call cannot be checked. This CDR3 region has 16 residues. Germline lookup yields CDR1 MDHEN and CDR2 SYDVKM. The CDR3 protein is CASLGTSGSSYNEQFF.

V and J are TRBV7-9 and TRBJ1-2; TCRdb reports TRBD1, a call that lacks DNA to check it against. The CDR3 has 14 amino acids. The germline CDR1 and CDR2 sequences are SEHNR and FQNEAQ (reference sequence). CDR3 in amino acids: CASSVRGEIYGYTF.

The rearrangement links TRBV29-1 to TRBJ2-7; the TCRdb call, TRBD2, lacks DNA for checking. CDR1 and CDR2 (germline): SQVTM, ANQGSEA. The CDR3 runs to 15 residues. The CDR3 sequence is CSVEDPRDSYYEQYF.

In terms of frequency, this clonotype is medium-sized. This chain's CDR3 is CSARLAGSSYNEQFF. The chain couples TRBV20-1 to TRBJ2-1; TCRdb picks TRBD2, but there is no DNA to check that call. CDR1 and CDR2 from the germline V gene are DFQATT and SNEGSKA (reference sequence). CDR3 size: 15 residues.

The V gene is TRBV29-1, the J gene TRBJ2-7; TCRdb reports TRBD2, a call that lacks DNA to check it against. The V gene's germline CDR1 is SQVTM and CDR2 ANQGSEA. This CDR3 spans 12 amino acids. CDR3 protein: CSVEDRLTEQYF.

The gene calls are TRBV28 and TRBJ2-5. This CDR3 is built from 14 residues. Germline CDR1 is MDHEN and CDR2 is SYDVKM. This CDR3 is CASSLTGSQETQYF.

CDR3 sequence: CASTWTGNSYNEQFF. The chain has TRBV19 and TRBJ2-1; TCRdb's assignment of TRBD1 cannot be checked, as there is no DNA. Germline V gene sequence: CDR1 LNHDA, CDR2 SQIVND (reference sequence). This CDR3 comprises 15 residues.

J is TRBJ2-6 and V is TRBV5-1; the TRBD1 assignment by TCRdb is unverifiable without DNA. The CDR3 covers 14 residues. CDR1 is SGHRS, CDR2 YFSETQ, per germline. The chain's CDR3 is CASGQGSGANVLTF.

Measured by frequency, this clonotype is medium-sized (0.01 to 0.1%). The chain recombines TRBV4-1 with TRBJ2-7. CDR3 length equals 14 residues. Germline loops: CDR1 MGHRA, CDR2 YSYEKL. CDR3 in amino acids: CASSQHEGVLGQYF.

This clonotype is classed as medium-sized by frequency. The chain combines TRBV29-1 with TRBJ2-1; the D gene TCRdb calls, TRBD2, cannot be checked with no DNA. This CDR3 is built from 13 residues. Per the germline V gene, CDR1 is SQVTM and CDR2 is ANQGSEA. CDR3 sequence: CSVVSVNYNEQFF.

This rearrangement joins TRBV6-2 or TRBV6-3 to TRBJ2-7; TCRdb calls TRBD1, which cannot be checked without DNA. CDR3 size: 14 residues. Looked up from germline, CDR1 is MNHEY and CDR2 is SVGEGT. The CDR3 sequence: CASSYFQGAYEQYF.

This chain uses TRBV6-6 with TRBJ1-5. The length of the CDR3 is 15 residues. Germline V gives CDR1 MNHNY, CDR2 SVGAGI (reference sequence). CDR3 sequence: CASSYSWDPAEPQHF.

The J gene is TRBJ2-5, the V gene TRBV25-1; TCRdb calls TRBD2, which cannot be checked without DNA. The CDR3 sequence is 14 residues long. CDR1 and CDR2 from the germline V gene are MGHDK and SYGVNS. The CDR3 sequence: CASSEGARQETQYF.

This clonotype is classed as medium-sized by frequency. This rearrangement joins TRBV27 to TRBJ2-3. Per germline, CDR1 MNHEY and CDR2 SMNVEV (reference sequence). The CDR3 extends over 17 amino acids. CDR3 residues: CASSLLTPLGNTDTQYF.